This TCR beta chain was identified during a study of human T cells and chemical hapten exposure. Stated time point: patch test 1, 2 weeks after DPC sensitization. Treatment given: therapeutic diphenylcyclopropenone sensitization with weekly scalp DPC. Trimming left V 5 bases short and J 4 bases short, with 17 bases between. The CDR3 has 15 residues. Germline CDR1 is MNHEY and CDR2 is SMNVEV (reference sequence). TCRdb recomputed calls from the RACE reads with MiXCR, one row per CDR3 protein. The sample includes some 350,000 distinct CDR3 sequences, around 7% seen only once; the top ten take around 8.4%.

V usage is TRBV27 and J usage is TRBJ2-5, with D perhaps TRBD2 (7 bases). The source was whole blood, collected in connection with sensitization to the hapten diphenylcyclopropenone (DPC). The receptor comes from a woman younger than 35 with alopecia areata. Some clones in this sample may be carry-over from other donors' samples. CDR3 nucleotides: TGTGCCAGCAGTCCCATGGGGGGGGCCCCAGAGACCCAGTACTTC. Residues: CASSPMGGAPETQYF.